This entry lists 23 T cell receptor beta chains sequenced from one sample in a study of CD8+ T cells in alopecia areata. RNA extraction and reverse transcription yielded cDNA as sequencing template. The repertoire was sequenced with immunoSEQ multiplex PCR; TCRdb's copy has only in-frame clones and lacks some. The sample yields 250,000 to 350,000 clones, over 45% seen once. Treatment noted: oral pan-JAK inhibitor, 5-10 mg twice daily. Specimen: CD4+ T cells sorted from blood, collected between weeks 51 and 54, from a patient treated with tofacitinib. All receptors come from a human donor with alopecia areata.

This clone appeared a few times. The rearrangement uses TRBV5-4 and TRBJ2-2; no definite D call. The CDR3 is 11 residues long. CDR1 and CDR2 from the germline V gene are SGHNT and YYREEE (reference sequence). Trimming took off 4 bases at V and 5 bases at J, with 3 bases between the two ends. The CDR3 coding sequence is TGTGCCAGCAGCGGTACCGGGGAGCTGTTTTTT. Translated: CASSGTGELFF.

The chain joins TRBV7-6 to TRBJ2-1; 14 bases are shared with TRBD2. Germline lookup yields CDR1 SGHVS and CDR2 FNYEAQ. The CDR3 consists of 16 residues. V lost 5 bases, J lost 7 bases, and 7 bases stayed unmatched. For the CDR3, the DNA is TGTGCCAGCAGCCCAGGGACTAGCGGGGGTTGGAATGAGCAGTTCTTC. This encodes CASSPGTSGGWNEQFF.

The chain links TRBV7-8 to TRBJ1-2, with no clear D. From germline, CDR1 is SGHVS and CDR2 FQNEAQ. This CDR3 spans 14 amino acids. V lost 5 bases and J lost 4, with 14 bases in between. DNA of the CDR3: TGTGCCAGCAGCCTTCGGGCGACTACCTATGGCTACACCTTC. As protein: CASSLRATTYGYTF.

The gene calls are TRBV6-5 and TRBJ2-4, with TRBD1 identical over 8 bases. The ends lost 7 bases at V and 5 bases at J; junction bases unmatched: 4. The germline V gene has CDR1 MNHEY and CDR2 SVGAGI. This CDR3 is built from 13 residues. The CDR3 sequence: CASIQTGENIQYF. The CDR3 coding sequence is TGTGCCAGCATTCAGACAGGGGAAAACATTCAGTACTTC.

V gene TRBV10-1 combines with J gene TRBJ2-3; no firm D call. This CDR3 contains 12 residues. Trimming stripped 0 bases from V and 3 bases from J, with 1 base between. Germline-derived CDR1 and CDR2 are WNHNN and SYGVQD (reference sequence). The CDR3 loop reads CASSESTDTQYF. The CDR3 DNA follows: TGCGCCAGCAGTGAGTCGACAGATACGCAGTATTTT.

This clone was counted between two and nine times. The CDR3 sequence: CATSRAQTGYGYTF. DNA of the CDR3: TGTGCCACCAGCAGAGCTCAGACAGGCTATGGCTACACCTTC. The chain employs TRBV15 and TRBJ1-2, with D perhaps TRBD1 (6 bases). V dropped 1 base and J dropped 4 bases, with 10 bases sitting between them. The CDR3 has 14 residues. The germline V gene encodes CDR1 LNHNV and CDR2 YYDKDF (reference sequence). The full variable domain, in which reference TRBV15 and TRBJ1-2 provide the parts outside the CDR3, is DAMVIQNPRYQVTQFGKPVTLSCSQTLNHNVMYWYQQKSSQAPKLLFHYYDKDFNNEADTPDNFQSRRPNTSFCFLDIRSPGLGDTAMYLCATSRAQTGYGYTFGSGTRLTVV.

This clone appeared a few times. Here the CDR3 DNA reads TGCGCCAGCAGCTTGACAGGGGATGCCTACGAGCAGTACTTC. This codes for CASSLTGDAYEQYF. This chain connects TRBV5-1 to TRBJ2-7; TRBD1 matches 7 bases. There are 14 residues in the CDR3. The J segment lost 2 bases and the V segment lost 1 base, leaving 3 bases of the junction unmatched. CDR1 is SGHRS, CDR2 YFSETQ, per germline.

The chain joins TRBV11-2 to TRBJ2-3; the match to TRBD1 covers 8 bases. V lost 3 bases, J lost 3 bases, and 5 bases stayed unmatched. CDR3 length equals 15 residues. Germline V gene data show CDR1 as SGHAT and CDR2 as FQNNGV. The CDR3 coding sequence is TGTGCCAGCAGCTTGCTTCGGACAGGGACAGATACGCAGTATTTT. Amino acid sequence: CASSLLRTGTDTQYF.

The rearrangement joins TRBV7-2 to TRBJ2-2, with D tentatively TRBD1 or TRBD2 (5 bases each). Trimming took off 4 bases at V and 6 bases at J, with 15 bases between the two ends. This CDR3 contains 15 residues. Germline CDR1 SGHTA, CDR2 FQGNSA. In DNA, the CDR3 is TGTGCCAGCAGCTCCTTACTAGGGGCAGCCGGGGAGCTGTTTTTT. This translates into CASSSLLGAAGELFF.

This clone has just a few counts. This rearrangement joins TRBV5-1 to TRBJ2-7; D perhaps matches TRBD2 (5 bases). Germline values: CDR1 SGHRS, CDR2 YFSETQ. Trimming cost V 4 bases and J 6 bases, with 11 bases left between them. This CDR3 has 12 amino acids. Written as DNA, the CDR3 is TGCGCCAGCAGCGCGGGTCCAGGCGAGCAGTACTTC. It specifies CASSAGPGEQYF.

The chain combines TRBV6-6 with TRBJ1-6; tentative D call: TRBD1 (5 bases). V was shortened by 2 bases and J by 4 bases, with 12 bases between the two germline ends. This CDR3 is 16 amino acids long. The germline CDR1 and CDR2 sequences are MNHNY and SVGAGI (reference sequence). CDR3 protein: CASSYRADTYNSPLHF. In nucleotides, the CDR3 is TGTGCCAGCAGTTACCGGGCGGACACTTATAATTCACCCCTCCACTTT.

This clone was observed a handful of times. This chain connects TRBV12-5 to TRBJ1-6, with 8 nucleotides matching TRBD1. The CDR3 spans 15 residues. CDR1 and CDR2 from the germline V gene are LGHNT and FRNRAP. V shed 6 bases and J 9 bases; nucleotides not matched to a gene: 10. CDR3 loop: CASGSQGAWGSPLHF. CDR3 nucleotides: TGTGCTAGTGGATCTCAGGGGGCTTGGGGTTCACCCCTCCACTTT.

Worth noting for this clone: The junction and the germline gene differ at one end; a read error may be behind it. Other nucleotide sequences in the sample specify the same CDR3. V usage is TRBV6-5 and J usage is TRBJ2-7; D unresolved. The germline V gene has CDR1 MNHEY and CDR2 SVGAGI. CDR3 length: 9 amino acids. The CDR3 coding sequence is TGTGCCAGCGGTTACGAGCAGTACTTC. Translated, it gives CASGYEQYF.

This sequence joins TRBV7-6 and TRBJ1-4, with D unresolved. Germline V lookup: CDR1 SGHVS, CDR2 FNYEAQ. V gave up 0 bases and J gave up 8 bases, with 10 bases separating them. This CDR3 contains 14 residues. The CDR3 bases are TGTGCCAGCAGCTTAGCAGGACTGGGAGAAAAACTGTTTTTT. This translates into CASSLAGLGEKLFF. Variable domain in full (rest from reference TRBV7-6 and TRBJ1-4): GAGVSQSPRYKVTKRGQDVALRCDPISGHVSLYWYRQALGQGPEFLTYFNYEAQQDKSGLPNDRFSAERPEGSISTLTIQRTEQRDSAMYRCASSLAGLGEKLFFGSGTQLSVL.

The chain combines TRBV6-5 with TRBJ1-1; possible D gene TRBD1, 6 bases. Germline-derived CDR1 and CDR2 are MNHEY and SVGAGI. V was clipped by 7 bases and J by 2 bases, with 17 bases between them. The CDR3 runs to 15 residues. The CDR3 DNA reads TGTGCCAGCACTCCCCCTGGACAGCCTAACACTGAAGCTTTCTTT. Translation gives CASTPPGQPNTEAFF.

This clone was found many times. The chain links TRBV4-3 to TRBJ1-5, with a tentative D call TRBD1 (5 bases). This CDR3 is 15 amino acids long. Germline-derived CDR1 and CDR2 are LGHNA and YSLEER. Trimming removed 0 bases from V and 4 bases from J, with 10 bases in between. The CDR3 DNA sequence: TGCGCCAGCAGCCAAGATCGCAGGGTAAATCAGCCCCAGCATTTT. This sequence encodes CASSQDRRVNQPQHF.

This clone was seen only once. This chain joins TRBV5-1 and TRBJ1-1; D gene ambiguous. Germline V gives CDR1 SGHRS, CDR2 YFSETQ. The CDR3 sequence is 14 residues long. V was pared by 0 bases and J by 1 base, with 7 bases between. DNA for the CDR3: TGCGCCAGCAGCTTGGGCCCGACGAACACTGAAGCTTTCTTT. Amino acids: CASSLGPTNTEAFF.

The chain joins TRBV15 to TRBJ2-3; D is possibly TRBD2 (5 bases). Germline CDR1 reads LNHNV; CDR2 reads YYDKDF (reference sequence). The CDR3 totals 14 residues. Trimming removed 3 bases from V and 4 bases from J, with 11 bases in between. For the CDR3, the DNA is TGTGCCACCAGCAGCCCTCCGAGGGCAGATACGCAGTATTTT. This codes for CATSSPPRADTQYF.

The chain uses TRBV29-1 and TRBJ1-1, with D tentatively TRBD1 (6 bases). Germline values: CDR1 SQVTM, CDR2 ANQGSEA. This CDR3 contains 14 residues. Trimming cost V 6 bases and J 4 bases, with 18 bases left between them. Here the CDR3 DNA reads TGCAGCGTCCCCGAGGAGGGGGTTTTCACTGAAGCTTTCTTT. Its protein product is CSVPEEGVFTEAFF. Based on the CDR3 plus reference TRBV29-1 and TRBJ1-1, the full variable domain is SAVISQKPSRDICQRGTSLTIQCQVDSQVTMMFWYRQQPGQSLTLIATANQGSEATYESGFVIDKFPISRPNLTFSTLTVSNMSPEDSSIYLCSVPEEGVFTEAFFGQGTRLTVV.

This chain links TRBV9 with TRBJ2-3, with D perhaps TRBD1 (6 bases). CDR3 length: 15 residues. V was shortened by 0 bases and J by 1 base, with 9 bases between the two germline ends. CDR1 SGDLS and CDR2 YYNGEE come from the germline V gene. CDR3 residues: CASSVAPGGTDTQYF. Written as DNA, the CDR3 is TGTGCCAGCAGCGTAGCTCCAGGGGGCACAGATACGCAGTATTTT.

The genes are TRBV5-6 and TRBJ1-2; D is unresolved. The CDR3 sequence is 15 residues long. Trimming shortened V by 1 base and J by 2 bases, and 12 bases separated the two germline ends. Per germline, CDR1 SGHDT and CDR2 YYEEEE. DNA for the CDR3: TGTGCCAGCAGCTTGATTGCAGACTGGAACTATGGCTACACCTTC. It encodes CASSLIADWNYGYTF.

The chain joins TRBV23-1 to TRBJ2-4; TRBD1 aligns across 12 bases. TRBV23-1 is an open reading frame, and its role is uncertain. With 0 bases clipped from V and 0 bases from J, the junction kept 9 bases outside the gene matches. The CDR3 extends over 20 amino acids. CDR3 sequence reads: CASSQSRGTGGATAKNIQYF. As DNA, the CDR3 is TGCGCCAGCAGTCAATCGAGGGGGACAGGGGGCGCTACAGCCAAAAACATTCAGTACTTC.

This clone has a handful of counts. The chain links TRBV4-1 to TRBJ1-6, with a weak D call TRBD1 (5 bases). Trimming stripped 4 bases from V and 8 bases from J, with 24 bases between. This CDR3 has 18 residues. Germline-derived CDR1 and CDR2 are MGHRA and YSYEKL. CDR3 residues: CASSLVDPSRGGDSPLHF. CDR3 nucleotides: TGCGCCAGCAGCCTCGTGGACCCCTCACGGGGAGGGGATTCACCCCTCCACTTT.